This TCR beta chain was retrieved from a study of blood T cell repertoires in COVID-19. About the study: PBMCs, B-cell-depleted T cells, or T cells were the source of the cDNA or gDNA that made up the material.

The CDR3 consists of 13 residues. Germline assignment: CDR1 SGHRS and CDR2 YFSETQ. V was cut by 0 bases and J by 5 bases, with 6 bases left in between. Sequenced by immunoSEQ multiplex PCR; TCRdb stores in-frame clones only, minus some. The sample contains about 230,000 clones, about 87% of which appear only once. V is TRBV5-1 and J is TRBJ2-4; D gene uncertain. Sequenced input: PBMCs or T cells enriched from blood (not recorded which). This clonotype originated in a woman aged 40 to 50 with acute COVID-19. CDR3 loop: CASSLAVENIQYF. CDR3 in DNA: TGCGCCAGCAGCTTGGCAGTCGAAAACATTCAGTACTTC.